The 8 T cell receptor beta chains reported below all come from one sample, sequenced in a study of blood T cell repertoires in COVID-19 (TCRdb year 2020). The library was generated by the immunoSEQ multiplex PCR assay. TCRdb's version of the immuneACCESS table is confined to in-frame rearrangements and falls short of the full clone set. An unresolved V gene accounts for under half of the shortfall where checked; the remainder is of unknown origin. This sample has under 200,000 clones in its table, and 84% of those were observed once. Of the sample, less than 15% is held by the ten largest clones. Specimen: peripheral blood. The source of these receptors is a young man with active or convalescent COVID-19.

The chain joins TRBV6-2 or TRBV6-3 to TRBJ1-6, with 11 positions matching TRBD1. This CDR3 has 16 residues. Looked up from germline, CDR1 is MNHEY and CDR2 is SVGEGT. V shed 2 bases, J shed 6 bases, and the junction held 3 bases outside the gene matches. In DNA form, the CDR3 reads TGTGCCAGCAGTTACATCGGGACAGGGGGTAATTCACCCCTCCACTTT. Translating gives CASSYIGTGGNSPLHF.

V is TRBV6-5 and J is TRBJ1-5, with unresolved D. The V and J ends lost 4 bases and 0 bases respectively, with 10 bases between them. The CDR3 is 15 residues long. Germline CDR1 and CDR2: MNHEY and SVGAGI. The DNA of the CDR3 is TGTGCCAGCAGTTTACTACCCGGTAGCAATCAGCCCCAGCATTTT. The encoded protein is CASSLLPGSNQPQHF.

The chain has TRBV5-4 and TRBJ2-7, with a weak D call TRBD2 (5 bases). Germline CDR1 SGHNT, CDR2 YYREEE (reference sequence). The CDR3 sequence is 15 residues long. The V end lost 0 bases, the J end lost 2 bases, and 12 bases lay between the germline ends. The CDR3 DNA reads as TGTGCCAGCAGCTTGGGGCTAGCTGAAACCTACGAGCAGTACTTC. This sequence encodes CASSLGLAETYEQYF.

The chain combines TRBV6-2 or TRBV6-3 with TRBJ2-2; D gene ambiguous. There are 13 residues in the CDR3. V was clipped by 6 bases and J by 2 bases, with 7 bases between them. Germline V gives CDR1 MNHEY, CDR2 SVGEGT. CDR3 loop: CASSPYNTGELFF. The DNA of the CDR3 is TGTGCCAGCAGCCCATATAACACCGGGGAGCTGTTTTTT.

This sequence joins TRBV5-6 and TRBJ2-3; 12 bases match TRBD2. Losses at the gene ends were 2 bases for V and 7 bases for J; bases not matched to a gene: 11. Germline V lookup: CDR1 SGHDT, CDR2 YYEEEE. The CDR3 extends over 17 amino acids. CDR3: CASSLQSLAGGPYTQYF. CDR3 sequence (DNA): TGTGCCAGCAGCTTACAGTCCCTAGCGGGAGGGCCATATACGCAGTATTTT.

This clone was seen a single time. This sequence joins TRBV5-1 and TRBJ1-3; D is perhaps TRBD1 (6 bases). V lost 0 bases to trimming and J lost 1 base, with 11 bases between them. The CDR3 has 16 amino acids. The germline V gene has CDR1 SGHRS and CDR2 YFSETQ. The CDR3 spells CASSLALTGSGNTIYF. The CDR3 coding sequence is TGCGCCAGCAGCTTGGCCCTCACAGGGTCTGGAAACACCATATATTTT.

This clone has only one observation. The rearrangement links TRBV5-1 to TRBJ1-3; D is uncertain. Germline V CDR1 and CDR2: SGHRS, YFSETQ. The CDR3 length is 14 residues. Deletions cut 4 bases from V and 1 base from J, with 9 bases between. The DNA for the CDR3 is TGCGCCAGCAGCCAGACTGAATCTGGAAACACCATATATTTT. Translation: CASSQTESGNTIYF. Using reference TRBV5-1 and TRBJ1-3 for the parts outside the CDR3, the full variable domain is KAGVTQTPRYLIKTRGQQVTLSCSPISGHRSVSWYQQTPGQGLQFLFEYFSETQRNKGNFPGRFSGRQFSNSRSEMNVSTLELGDSALYLCASSQTESGNTIYFGEGSWLTVV.

This CDR3 reads CASRRGQGRASTGELFF. CDR3 in DNA: TGTGCCAGCAGGAGGGGACAGGGAAGAGCGAGCACCGGGGAGCTGTTTTTT. The gene calls are TRBV2 and TRBJ2-2; 9 bases match TRBD1. Germline assignment: CDR1 SNHLY and CDR2 FYNNEI. This CDR3 has 17 amino acids. Trimming removed 6 bases from V and 4 bases from J; junction bases left unmatched: 12.